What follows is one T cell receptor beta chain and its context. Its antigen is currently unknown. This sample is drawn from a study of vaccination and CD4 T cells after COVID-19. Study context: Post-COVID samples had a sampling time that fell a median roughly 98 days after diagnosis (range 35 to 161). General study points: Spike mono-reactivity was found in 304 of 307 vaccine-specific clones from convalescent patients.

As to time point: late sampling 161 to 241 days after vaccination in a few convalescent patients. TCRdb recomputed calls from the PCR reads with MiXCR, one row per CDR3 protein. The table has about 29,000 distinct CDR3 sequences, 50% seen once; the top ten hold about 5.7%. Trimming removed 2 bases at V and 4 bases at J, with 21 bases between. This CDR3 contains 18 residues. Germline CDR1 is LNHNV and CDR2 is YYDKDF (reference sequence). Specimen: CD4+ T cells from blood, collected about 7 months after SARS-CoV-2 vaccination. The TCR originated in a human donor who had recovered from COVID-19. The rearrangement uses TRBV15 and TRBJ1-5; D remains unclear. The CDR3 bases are TGTGCCACCAGCAGAACCTCTGCGAGGGTGGGGAGTAATCAGCCCCAGCATTTT. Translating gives CATSRTSARVGSNQPQHF. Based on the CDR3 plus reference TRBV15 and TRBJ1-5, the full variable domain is DAMVIQNPRYQVTQFGKPVTLSCSQTLNHNVMYWYQQKSSQAPKLLFHYYDKDFNNEADTPDNFQSRRPNTSFCFLDIRSPGLGDTAMYLCATSRTSARVGSNQPQHFGDGTRLSIL.